This entry lists 7 T cell receptor beta chains sequenced from one sample in a study of T cell responses to AZD1222 COVID-19 vaccine. The table came from immunoSEQ multiplex PCR; TCRdb's copy has only in-frame clones and leaves some out. The data contain over 150,000 clones, 85% to 95% of them singletons. The sequenced sample was peripheral blood, obtained 28 days after the second dose of the MenACWY control vaccine. The receptors stem from an adult who received the MenACWY meningococcal vaccine as a control.

The chain carries TRBV9 and TRBJ2-5, with a tentative D call TRBD1 (6 bases). V was pared by 0 bases and J by 4 bases, with 7 bases between. Per the germline V gene, CDR1 is SGDLS and CDR2 is YYNGEE. The CDR3 covers 13 residues. The CDR3 is CASSVGGRETQYF. CDR3 in DNA: TGTGCCAGCAGCGTAGGGGGGCGAGAGACCCAGTACTTC. The full variable domain, rest sourced from reference TRBV9 and TRBJ2-5, is DSGVTQTPKHLITATGQRVTLRCSPRSGDLSVYWYQQSLDQGLQFLIQYYNGEERAKGNILERFSAQQFPDLHSELNLSSLELGDSALYFCASSVGGRETQYFGPGTRLLVL.

This chain connects TRBV28 to TRBJ2-7; possible D gene TRBD1, 5 bases. The germline V and J ends were trimmed by 6 bases and 5 bases, with 11 bases remaining between them. CDR1 and CDR2 (germline): MDHEN, SYDVKM. CDR3 length: 12 residues. The CDR3 DNA is TGTGCCAGCAGCTCAGGGTCCAACGAGCAGTACTTC. Its translation: CASSSGSNEQYF.

This clone was recorded once. V gene TRBV6-6 combines with J gene TRBJ1-4, with D perhaps matching TRBD1 (5 bases). In germline, CDR1 is MNHNY, CDR2 SVGAGI (reference sequence). CDR3 size: 13 residues. Trimming left V 5 bases short and J 3 bases short, with 7 bases between. CDR3 in amino acids: CASSLRANEKLFF. The DNA of the CDR3 is TGTGCCAGCAGTCTCAGGGCTAATGAAAAACTGTTTTTT.

The J gene is TRBJ2-7, the V gene TRBV5-6; D perhaps matches TRBD1 (6 bases). The CDR3 is 16 residues long. Between the trimmed V and J ends, which lost 5 bases and 7 bases, there was a span of 25 bases. The germline gives CDR1 SGHDT, CDR2 YYEEEE. CDR3 protein: CASSWGSRGILREQYF. In DNA, the CDR3 is TGTGCCAGCAGTTGGGGGTCCAGGGGCATTTTACGGGAGCAGTACTTC.

This clone was seen only once. The rearrangement links TRBV27 to TRBJ2-7; D remains unclear. The CDR3 totals 13 residues. Trimming removed 4 bases at V and 1 base at J, with 8 bases between. In germline, CDR1 is MNHEY, CDR2 SMNVEV (reference sequence). The CDR3 region is CASSYGPSYEQYF. The CDR3 DNA follows: TGTGCCAGCAGTTACGGCCCTTCCTACGAGCAGTACTTC.

The rearrangement joins TRBV6-5 to TRBJ1-2, with TRBD1 matching 10 bases. The junction had 8 bases not matched to a gene; V was cut back by 7 bases and J by 6 bases. CDR1 is MNHEY and CDR2 is SVGAGI in the germline V gene. The CDR3 contains 14 residues. The CDR3 spells CASTDTGQGHGYTF. CDR3 nucleotide sequence: TGTGCCAGCACCGATACGGGACAGGGGCATGGCTACACCTTC.

This clone was seen only once. The V and J genes are TRBV6-5 and TRBJ2-1, with TRBD2 matching over 8 bases. CDR1 is MNHEY and CDR2 is SVGAGI in the germline V gene. The V and J ends lost 6 bases and 9 bases, in that order; junction bases with no gene match: 7. The CDR3 is 13 residues long. Here the CDR3 DNA reads TGTGCCAGCAGGATTAGCGGGGAGCTTGAGCAGTTCTTC. This gives the protein CASRISGELEQFF.